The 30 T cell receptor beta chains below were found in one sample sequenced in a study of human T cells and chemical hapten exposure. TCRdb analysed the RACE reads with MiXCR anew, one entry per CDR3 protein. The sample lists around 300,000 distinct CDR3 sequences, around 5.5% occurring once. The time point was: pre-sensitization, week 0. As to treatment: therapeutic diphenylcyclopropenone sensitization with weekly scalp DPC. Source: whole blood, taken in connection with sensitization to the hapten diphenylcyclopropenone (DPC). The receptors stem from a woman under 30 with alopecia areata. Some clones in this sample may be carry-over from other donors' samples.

CDR3 loop: CASSGFPEGYGYTF. CDR3 nucleotides: TGTGCCAGCAGCGGATTCCCTGAAGGCTATGGCTACACCTTC. This chain connects TRBV6-6 to TRBJ1-2, with D unclear. Germline V gene lookup returns CDR1 MNHNY and CDR2 SVGAGI (reference sequence). V was cut by 6 bases and J by 4 bases, with 15 bases left in between. This CDR3 has 14 residues.

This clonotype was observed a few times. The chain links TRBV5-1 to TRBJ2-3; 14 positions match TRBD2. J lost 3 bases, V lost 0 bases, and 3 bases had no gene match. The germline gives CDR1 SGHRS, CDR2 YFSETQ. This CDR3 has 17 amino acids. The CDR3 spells CASSLEGLAGVTDTQYF. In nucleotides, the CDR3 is TGCGCCAGCAGCTTGGAGGGACTAGCGGGGGTAACAGATACGCAGTATTTT.

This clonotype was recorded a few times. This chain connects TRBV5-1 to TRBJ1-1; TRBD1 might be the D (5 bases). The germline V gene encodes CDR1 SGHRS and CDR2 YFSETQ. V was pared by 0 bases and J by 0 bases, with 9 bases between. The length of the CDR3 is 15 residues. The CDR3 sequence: CASSLDARVNTEAFF. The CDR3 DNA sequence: TGCGCCAGCAGCTTGGACGCCAGGGTGAACACTGAAGCTTTCTTT.

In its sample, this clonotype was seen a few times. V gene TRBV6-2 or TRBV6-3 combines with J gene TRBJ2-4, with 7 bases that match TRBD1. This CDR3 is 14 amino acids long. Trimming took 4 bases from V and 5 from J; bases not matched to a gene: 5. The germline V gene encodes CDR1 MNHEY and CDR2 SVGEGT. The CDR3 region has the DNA TGTGCCAGCAGTTTCGGGACAGCTCAAAACATTCAGTACTTC. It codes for CASSFGTAQNIQYF.

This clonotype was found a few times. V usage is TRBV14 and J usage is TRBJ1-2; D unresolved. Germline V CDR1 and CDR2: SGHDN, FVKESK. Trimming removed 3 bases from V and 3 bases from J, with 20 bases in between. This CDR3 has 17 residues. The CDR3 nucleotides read TGTGCCAGCAGCCACGTGGTCCCGGGCCCACTTTACTATGGCTACACCTTC. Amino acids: CASSHVVPGPLYYGYTF.

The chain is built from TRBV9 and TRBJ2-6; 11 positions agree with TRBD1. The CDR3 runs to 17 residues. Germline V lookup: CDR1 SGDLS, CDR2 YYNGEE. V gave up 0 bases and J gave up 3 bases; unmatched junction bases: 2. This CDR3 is CASSVGTGGIGANVLTF. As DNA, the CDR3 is TGTGCCAGCAGCGTAGGGACAGGGGGCATTGGGGCCAACGTCCTGACTTTC.

CDR3 amino acids: CASSYDEFNQPQHF. The CDR3 DNA follows: TGTGCCAGCAGTTACGACGAATTTAATCAGCCCCAGCATTTT. V usage is TRBV6-6 and J usage is TRBJ1-5; D is ambiguous. This CDR3 has 14 residues. Trimming removed 2 bases from V and 4 bases from J, with 9 bases in between. The germline V gene encodes CDR1 MNHNY and CDR2 SVGAGI (reference sequence).

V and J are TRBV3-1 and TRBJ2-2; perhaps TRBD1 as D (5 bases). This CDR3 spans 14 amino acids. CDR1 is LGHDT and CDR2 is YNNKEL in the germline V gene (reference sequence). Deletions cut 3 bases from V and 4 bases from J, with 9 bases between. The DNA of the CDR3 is TGTGCCAGCAGCCAGGGGCCTTCCACCGGGGAGCTGTTTTTT. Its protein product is CASSQGPSTGELFF. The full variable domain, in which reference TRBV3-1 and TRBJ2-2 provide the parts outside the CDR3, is DTAVSQTPKYLVTQMGNDKSIKCEQNLGHDTMYWYKQDSKKFLKIMFSYNNKELIINETVPNRFSPKSPDKAHLNLHINSLELGDSAVYFCASSQGPSTGELFFGEGSRLTVL.

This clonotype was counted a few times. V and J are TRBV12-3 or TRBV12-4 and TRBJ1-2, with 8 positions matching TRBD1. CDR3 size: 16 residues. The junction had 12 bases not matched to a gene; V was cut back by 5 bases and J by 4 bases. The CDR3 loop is CASSKYGTGTSYGYTF. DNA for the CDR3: TGTGCCAGCAGTAAATACGGGACAGGAACTTCCTATGGCTACACCTTC.

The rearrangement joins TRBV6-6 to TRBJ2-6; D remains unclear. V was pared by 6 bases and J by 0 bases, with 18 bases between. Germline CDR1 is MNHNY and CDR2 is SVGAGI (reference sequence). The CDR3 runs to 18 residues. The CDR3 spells CASSPPQGRNSGANVLTF. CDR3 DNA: TGTGCCAGCAGCCCACCCCAAGGGCGGAACTCTGGGGCCAACGTCCTGACTTTC.

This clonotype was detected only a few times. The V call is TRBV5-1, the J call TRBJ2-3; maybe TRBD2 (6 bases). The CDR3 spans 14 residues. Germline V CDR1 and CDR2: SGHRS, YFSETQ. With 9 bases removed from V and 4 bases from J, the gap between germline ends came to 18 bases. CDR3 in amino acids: CAIKEGAGADTQYF. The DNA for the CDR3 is TGCGCCATCAAGGAGGGAGCGGGCGCAGATACGCAGTATTTT.

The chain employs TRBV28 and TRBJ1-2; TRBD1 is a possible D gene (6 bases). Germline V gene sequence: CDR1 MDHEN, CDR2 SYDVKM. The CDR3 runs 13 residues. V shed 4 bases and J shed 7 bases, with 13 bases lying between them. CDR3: CASSWPGAGGYTF. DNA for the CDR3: TGTGCCAGCAGTTGGCCGGGGGCCGGTGGCTACACCTTC.

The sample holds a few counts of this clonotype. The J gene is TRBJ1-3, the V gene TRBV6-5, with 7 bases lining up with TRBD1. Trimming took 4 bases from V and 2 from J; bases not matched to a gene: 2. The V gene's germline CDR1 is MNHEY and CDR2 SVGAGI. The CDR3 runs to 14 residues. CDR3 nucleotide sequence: TGTGCCAGCAGTTCAGGGGGAGCTGGAAACACCATATATTTT. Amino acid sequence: CASSSGGAGNTIYF.

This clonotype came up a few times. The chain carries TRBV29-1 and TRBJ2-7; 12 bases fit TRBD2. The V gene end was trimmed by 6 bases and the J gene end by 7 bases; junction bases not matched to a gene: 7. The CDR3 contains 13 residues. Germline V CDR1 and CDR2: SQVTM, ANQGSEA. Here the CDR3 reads CSVSSGGAREQYF. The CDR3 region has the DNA TGCAGCGTGTCTAGCGGGGGGGCGAGGGAGCAGTACTTC.

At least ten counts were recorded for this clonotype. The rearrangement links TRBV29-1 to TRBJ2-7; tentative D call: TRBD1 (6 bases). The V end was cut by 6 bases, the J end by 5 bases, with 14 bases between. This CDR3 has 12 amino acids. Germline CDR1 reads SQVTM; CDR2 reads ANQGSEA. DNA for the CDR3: TGCAGCGTGGACCAGGGGTCCCACGAGCAGTACTTC. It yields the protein CSVDQGSHEQYF.

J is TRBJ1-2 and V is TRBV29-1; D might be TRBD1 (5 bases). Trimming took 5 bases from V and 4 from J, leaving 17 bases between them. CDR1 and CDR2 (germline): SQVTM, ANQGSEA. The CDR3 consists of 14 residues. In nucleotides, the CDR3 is TGCAGCGTTATACCCCACGGGACGGTCTATGGCTACACCTTC. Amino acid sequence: CSVIPHGTVYGYTF.

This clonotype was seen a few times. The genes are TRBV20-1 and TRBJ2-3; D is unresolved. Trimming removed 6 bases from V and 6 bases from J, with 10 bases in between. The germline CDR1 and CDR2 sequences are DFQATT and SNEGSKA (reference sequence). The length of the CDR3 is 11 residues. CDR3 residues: CSAIGEDTQYF. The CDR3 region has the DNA TGCAGTGCCATCGGCGAGGATACGCAGTATTTT.

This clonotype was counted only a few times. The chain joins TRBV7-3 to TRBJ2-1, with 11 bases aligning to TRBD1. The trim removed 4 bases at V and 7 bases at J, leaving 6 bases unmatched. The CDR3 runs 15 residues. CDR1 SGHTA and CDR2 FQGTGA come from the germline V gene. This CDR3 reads CASSSGTGGTNEQFF. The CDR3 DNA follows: TGTGCCAGCAGCTCCGGGACAGGGGGGACGAATGAGCAGTTCTTC.

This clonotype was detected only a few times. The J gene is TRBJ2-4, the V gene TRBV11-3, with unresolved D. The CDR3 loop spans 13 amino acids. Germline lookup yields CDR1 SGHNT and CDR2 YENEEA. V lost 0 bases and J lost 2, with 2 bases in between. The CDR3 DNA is TGTGCCAGCAGCTTAGATACCAAAAACATTCAGTACTTC. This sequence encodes CASSLDTKNIQYF.

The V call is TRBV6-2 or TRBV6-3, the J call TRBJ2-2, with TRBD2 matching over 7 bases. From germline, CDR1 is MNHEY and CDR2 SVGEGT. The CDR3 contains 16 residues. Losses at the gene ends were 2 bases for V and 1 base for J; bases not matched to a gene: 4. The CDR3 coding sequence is TGTGCCAGCAGTTACCTACTAGCGATGAACACCGGGGAGCTGTTTTTT. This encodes CASSYLLAMNTGELFF.

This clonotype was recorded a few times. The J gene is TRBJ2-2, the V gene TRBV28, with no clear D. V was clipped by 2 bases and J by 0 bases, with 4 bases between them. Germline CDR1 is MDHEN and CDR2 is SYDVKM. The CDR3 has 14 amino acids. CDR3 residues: CASSLVTNTGELFF. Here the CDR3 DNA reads TGTGCCAGCAGTTTAGTTACGAACACCGGGGAGCTGTTTTTT.

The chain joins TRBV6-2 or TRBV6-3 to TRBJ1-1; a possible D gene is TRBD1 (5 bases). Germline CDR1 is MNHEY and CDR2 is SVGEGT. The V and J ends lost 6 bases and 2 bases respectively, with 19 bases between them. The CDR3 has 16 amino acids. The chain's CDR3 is CASSHSWGSGNTEAFF. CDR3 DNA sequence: TGTGCCAGCAGCCACAGTTGGGGCAGCGGAAACACTGAAGCTTTCTTT.

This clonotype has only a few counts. The DNA for the CDR3 is TGTGCCAGCAGCGTAGACCCCTTGAACACTGAAGCTTTCTTT. The encoded protein is CASSVDPLNTEAFF. The rearrangement links TRBV9 to TRBJ1-1; D remains unclear. The CDR3 has 14 residues. V was pared by 0 bases and J by 0 bases, with 6 bases between. Germline CDR1 SGDLS, CDR2 YYNGEE.

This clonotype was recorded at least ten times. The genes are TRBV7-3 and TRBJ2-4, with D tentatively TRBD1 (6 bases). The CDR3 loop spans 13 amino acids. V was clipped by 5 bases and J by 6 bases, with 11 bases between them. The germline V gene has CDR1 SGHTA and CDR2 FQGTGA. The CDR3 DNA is TGTGCCAGCAGCGCGGACAGACTAAACATTCAGTACTTC. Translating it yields CASSADRLNIQYF.

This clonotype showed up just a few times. The CDR3 sequence: CASSPGPMPQHF. CDR3 in DNA: TGTGCCAGCAGCCCGGGACCGATGCCCCAGCATTTT. This chain links TRBV6-5 with TRBJ1-5, with D perhaps TRBD1 (5 bases). The V and J ends lost 6 bases and 9 bases respectively, with 12 bases between them. Germline CDR1 MNHEY, CDR2 SVGAGI. CDR3 length: 12 amino acids.

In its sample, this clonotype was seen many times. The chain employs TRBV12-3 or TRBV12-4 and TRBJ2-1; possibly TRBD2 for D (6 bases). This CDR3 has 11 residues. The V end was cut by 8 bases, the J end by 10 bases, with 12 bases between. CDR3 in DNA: TGTGCCAGCCTACAAGCGGGCGAGCAGTTCTTC. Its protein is CASLQAGEQFF.

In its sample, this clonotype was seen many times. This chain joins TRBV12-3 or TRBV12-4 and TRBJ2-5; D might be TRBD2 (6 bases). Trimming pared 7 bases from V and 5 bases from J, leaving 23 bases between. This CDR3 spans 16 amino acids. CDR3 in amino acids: CASTPQEGYGGETQYF. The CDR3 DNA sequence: TGTGCCAGCACTCCCCAAGAAGGGTACGGGGGTGAGACCCAGTACTTC.

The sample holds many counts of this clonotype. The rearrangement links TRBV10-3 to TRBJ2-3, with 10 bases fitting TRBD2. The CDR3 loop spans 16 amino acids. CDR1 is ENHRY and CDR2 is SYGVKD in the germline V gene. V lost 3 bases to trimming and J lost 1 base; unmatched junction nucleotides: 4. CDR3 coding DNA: TGTGCCATCAGTGAACTTACTAGCGGGGGCACAGATACGCAGTATTTT. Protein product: CAISELTSGGTDTQYF.

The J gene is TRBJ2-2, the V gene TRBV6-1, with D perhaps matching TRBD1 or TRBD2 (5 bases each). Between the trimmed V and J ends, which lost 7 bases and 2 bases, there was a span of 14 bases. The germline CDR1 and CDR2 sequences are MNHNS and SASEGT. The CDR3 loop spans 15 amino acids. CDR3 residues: CASKSGTVNTGELFF. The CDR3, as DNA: TGTGCCAGCAAGTCCGGGACGGTAAACACCGGGGAGCTGTTTTTT.

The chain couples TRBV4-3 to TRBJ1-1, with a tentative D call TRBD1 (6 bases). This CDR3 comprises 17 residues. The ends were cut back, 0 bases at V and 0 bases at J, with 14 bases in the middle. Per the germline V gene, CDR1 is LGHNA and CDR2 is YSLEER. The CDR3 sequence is CASSQDPRQEMNTEAFF. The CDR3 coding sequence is TGCGCCAGCAGCCAAGACCCACGACAGGAAATGAACACTGAAGCTTTCTTT.